The rows below give T cell receptor beta chains drawn from one sample of a study of T cell responses to AZD1222 COVID-19 vaccine. Assay: immunoSEQ multiplex PCR; the TCRdb copy retains only in-frame clones and omits some. Of about 73,000 clones listed, 89% were seen once; the top ten hold 9.3%. Source: peripheral blood, taken 28 days after the second AZD1222 dose. Receptor source: an adult who received the AZD1222 COVID-19 vaccine. Both conserved end residues are part of each CDR3. The D gene is left open where the match is weak. Some rows mark clone size as missing; the rest say once, few, many or name a class of expanded clone.

abundance	j_gene	v_gene	d_gene	CDR3aa	CDR3nt
few	TRBJ1-4	TRBV9	-	CASSELSTQREKLFF	TGTGCCAGCAGCGAGCTCAGTACCCAAAGGGAAAAACTGTTTTTT
few	TRBJ1-4	TRBV6-5	-	CASSYRQLNEKLFF	TGTGCCAGCAGTTATAGGCAGCTTAATGAAAAACTGTTTTTT
-	TRBJ1-1	TRBV19	-	CASSIGPRGNTEAFF	TGTGCCAGTAGTATAGGGCCGAGGGGAAACACTGAAGCTTTCTTT
-	TRBJ1-3	TRBV6-1	-	CASSEGEWGNTIYF	TGTGCCAGCAGCGAAGGAGAATGGGGAAACACCATATATTTT
once	TRBJ2-1	TRBV19	-	CASSIGGTQRQFF	TGTGCCAGTAGTATAGGCGGGACCCAGAGGCAGTTCTTC
-	TRBJ1-4	TRBV4-3	TRBD1	CASSQSGTANEKLFF	TGCGCCAGCAGCCAGAGCGGGACAGCTAATGAAAAACTGTTTTTT
few	TRBJ1-2	TRBV5-1	TRBD1	CASSLSGGYGYTF	TGCGCCAGCAGCTTGTCAGGGGGGTATGGCTACACCTTC
-	TRBJ2-3	TRBV5-4	-	CASSLEAASTDTQYF	TGTGCCAGCAGCTTGGAGGCCGCTAGCACAGATACGCAGTATTTT
-	TRBJ2-7	TRBV27	-	CASSLSEGTGHEQYF	TGTGCCAGCAGTTTATCTGAGGGGACGGGACACGAGCAGTACTTC
-	TRBJ1-5	TRBV30	TRBD1	CAWSGQGLSNQPQHF	TGTGCCTGGAGTGGACAGGGGCTAAGCAATCAGCCCCAGCATTTT
-	TRBJ2-2	TRBV19	TRBD2	CASSKSGKNTGELFF	TGTGCCAGTAGTAAAAGCGGGAAGAACACCGGGGAGCTGTTTTTT